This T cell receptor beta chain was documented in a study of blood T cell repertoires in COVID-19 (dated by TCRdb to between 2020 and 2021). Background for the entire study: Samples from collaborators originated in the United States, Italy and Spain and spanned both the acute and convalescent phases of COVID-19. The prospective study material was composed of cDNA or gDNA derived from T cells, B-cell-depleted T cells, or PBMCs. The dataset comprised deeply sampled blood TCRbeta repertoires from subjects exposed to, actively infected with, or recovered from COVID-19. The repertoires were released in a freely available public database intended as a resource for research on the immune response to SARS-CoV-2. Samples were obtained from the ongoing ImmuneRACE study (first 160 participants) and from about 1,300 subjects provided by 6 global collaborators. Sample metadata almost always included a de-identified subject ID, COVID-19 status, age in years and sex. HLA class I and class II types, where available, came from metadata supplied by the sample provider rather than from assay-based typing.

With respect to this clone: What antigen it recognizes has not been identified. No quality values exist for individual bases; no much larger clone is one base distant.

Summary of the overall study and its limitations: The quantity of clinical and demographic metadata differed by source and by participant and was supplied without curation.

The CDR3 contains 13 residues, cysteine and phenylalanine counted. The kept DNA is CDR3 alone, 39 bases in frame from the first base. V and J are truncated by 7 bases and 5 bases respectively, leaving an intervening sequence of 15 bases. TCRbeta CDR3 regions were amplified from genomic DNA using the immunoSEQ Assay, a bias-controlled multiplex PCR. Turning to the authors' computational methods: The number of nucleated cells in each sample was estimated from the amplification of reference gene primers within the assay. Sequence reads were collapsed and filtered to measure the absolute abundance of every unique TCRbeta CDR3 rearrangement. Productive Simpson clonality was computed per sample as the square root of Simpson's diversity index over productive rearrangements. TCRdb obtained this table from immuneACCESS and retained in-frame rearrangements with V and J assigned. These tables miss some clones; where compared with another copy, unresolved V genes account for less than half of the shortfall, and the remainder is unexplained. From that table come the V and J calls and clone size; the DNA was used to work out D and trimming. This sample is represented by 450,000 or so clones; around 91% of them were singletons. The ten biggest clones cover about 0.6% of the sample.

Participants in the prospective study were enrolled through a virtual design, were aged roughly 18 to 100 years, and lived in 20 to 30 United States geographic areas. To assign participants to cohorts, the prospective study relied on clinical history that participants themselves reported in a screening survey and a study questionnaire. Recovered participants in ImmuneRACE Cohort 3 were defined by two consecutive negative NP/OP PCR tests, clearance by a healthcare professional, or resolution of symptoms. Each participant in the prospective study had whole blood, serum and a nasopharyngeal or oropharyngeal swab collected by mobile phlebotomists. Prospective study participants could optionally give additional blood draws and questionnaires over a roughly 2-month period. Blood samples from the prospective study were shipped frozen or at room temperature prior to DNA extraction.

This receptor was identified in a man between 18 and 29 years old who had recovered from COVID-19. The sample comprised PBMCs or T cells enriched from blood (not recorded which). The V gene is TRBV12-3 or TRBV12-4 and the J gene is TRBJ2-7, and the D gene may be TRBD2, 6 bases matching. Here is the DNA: TGTGCCAGCAAACACGAGGGCGGGAACGAGCAGTACTTC. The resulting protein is CASKHEGGNEQYF.